Shown below are 4 T cell receptor beta chains from a single sample sequenced in a study of OX40 agonist ivuxolimab in advanced cancers. Repertoires were generated with immunoSEQ multiplex PCR, while TCRdb's copy carries only in-frame clones and drops some. Of tens of thousands of clones in the sample, 80% to 90% were seen once. This specimen was CD4+ or CD8+ T cells sorted from blood, taken in a trial of the OX40 agonist ivuxolimab. These receptors all stem from an adult with an advanced solid tumor such as melanoma, head and neck, liver or kidney cancer.

This clone is large (0.1 to 1%) in the sample. This chain links TRBV7-8 with TRBJ1-5; 10 bases match TRBD1. Losses at the gene ends were 5 bases for V and 4 bases for J; bases not matched to a gene: 8. This CDR3 spans 16 amino acids. The germline V gene has CDR1 SGHVS and CDR2 FQNEAQ. The CDR3 coding sequence is TGTGCCAGCAGCCAGGACAGGGGGAACCTAAATCAGCCCCAGCATTTT. Protein sequence: CASSQDRGNLNQPQHF.

The chain links TRBV10-3 to TRBJ1-1; D gene ambiguous. The CDR3 covers 13 residues. With 6 bases removed from V and 11 bases from J, the gap between germline ends came to 19 bases. Germline CDR1 and CDR2: ENHRY and SYGVKD. CDR3 amino acids: CAIRPDASEYAFF. The CDR3 DNA reads as TGTGCCATCAGGCCGGACGCCTCCGAGTACGCTTTCTTT.

The chain joins TRBV19 to TRBJ1-5; D is perhaps TRBD1 (5 bases). Germline CDR1 reads LNHDA; CDR2 reads SQIVND (reference sequence). This CDR3 is built from 17 residues. V lost 11 bases and J 4 bases, leaving 27 bases between the germline ends. The CDR3, as DNA: TGTGCCGCAGGCGCCACAGGTACGGGGACTCTTAATCAGCCCCAGCATTTT. It specifies CAAGATGTGTLNQPQHF.

The chain links TRBV7-9 to TRBJ1-2; D is uncertain. The CDR3 length is 13 residues. With 0 bases removed from V and 4 bases from J, the gap between germline ends came to 6 bases. CDR1 SEHNR and CDR2 FQNEAQ come from the germline V gene (reference sequence). The CDR3 DNA reads TGTGCCAGCAGCTTAGCGCTCGGCTATGGCTACACCTTC. This codes for CASSLALGYGYTF.